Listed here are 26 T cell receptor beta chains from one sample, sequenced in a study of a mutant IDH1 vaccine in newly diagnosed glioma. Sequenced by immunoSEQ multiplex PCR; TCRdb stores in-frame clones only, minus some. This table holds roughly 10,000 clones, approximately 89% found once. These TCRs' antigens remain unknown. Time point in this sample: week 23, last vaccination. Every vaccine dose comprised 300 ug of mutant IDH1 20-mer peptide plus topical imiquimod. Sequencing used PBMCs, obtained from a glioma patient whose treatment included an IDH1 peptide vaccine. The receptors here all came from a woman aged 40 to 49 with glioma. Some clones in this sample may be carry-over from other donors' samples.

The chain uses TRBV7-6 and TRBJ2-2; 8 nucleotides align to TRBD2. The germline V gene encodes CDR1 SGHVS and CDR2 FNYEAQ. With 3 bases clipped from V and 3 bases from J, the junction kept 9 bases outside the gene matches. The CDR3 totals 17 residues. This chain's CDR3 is CASSFPGGQYDTGELFF. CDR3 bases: TGTGCCAGCAGCTTTCCGGGAGGGCAATACGACACCGGGGAGCTGTTTTTT.

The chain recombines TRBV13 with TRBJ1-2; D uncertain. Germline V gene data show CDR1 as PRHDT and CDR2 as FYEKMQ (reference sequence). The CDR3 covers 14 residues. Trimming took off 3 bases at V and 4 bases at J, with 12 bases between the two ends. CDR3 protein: CASSFQEGSYGYTF. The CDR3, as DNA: TGTGCCAGCAGCTTCCAGGAGGGAAGCTATGGCTACACCTTC.

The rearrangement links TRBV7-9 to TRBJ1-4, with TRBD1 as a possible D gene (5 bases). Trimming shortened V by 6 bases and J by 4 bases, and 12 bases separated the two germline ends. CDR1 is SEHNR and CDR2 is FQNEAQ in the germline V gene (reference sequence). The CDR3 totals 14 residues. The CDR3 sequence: CASRLTGVNEKLFF. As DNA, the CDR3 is TGTGCCAGCAGACTCACAGGAGTTAATGAAAAACTGTTTTTT.

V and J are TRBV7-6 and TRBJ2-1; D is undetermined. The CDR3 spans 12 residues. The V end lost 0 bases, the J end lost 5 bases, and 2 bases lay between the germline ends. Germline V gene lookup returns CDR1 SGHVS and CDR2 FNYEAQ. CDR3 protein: CASSLADNEQFF. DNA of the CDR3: TGTGCCAGCAGCTTAGCGGACAATGAGCAGTTCTTC.

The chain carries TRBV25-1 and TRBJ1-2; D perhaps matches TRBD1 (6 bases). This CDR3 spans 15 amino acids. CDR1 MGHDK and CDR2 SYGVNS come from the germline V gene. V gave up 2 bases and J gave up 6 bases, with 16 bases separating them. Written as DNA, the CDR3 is TGTGCCAGCAGTGAAACAGGGCCGAGATATGATGGCTACACCTTC. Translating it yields CASSETGPRYDGYTF.

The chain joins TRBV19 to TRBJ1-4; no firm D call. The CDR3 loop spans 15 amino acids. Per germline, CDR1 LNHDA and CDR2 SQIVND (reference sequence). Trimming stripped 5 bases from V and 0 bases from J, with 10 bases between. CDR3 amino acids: CASSSVGSTNEKLFF. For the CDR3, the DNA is TGTGCCAGTAGTTCCGTTGGTTCAACTAATGAAAAACTGTTTTTT. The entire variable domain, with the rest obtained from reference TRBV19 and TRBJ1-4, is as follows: DGGITQSPKYLFRKEGQNVTLSCEQNLNHDAMYWYRQDPGQGLRLIYYSQIVNDFQKGDIAEGYSVSREKKESFPLTVTSAQKNPTAFYLCASSSVGSTNEKLFFGSGTQLSVL.

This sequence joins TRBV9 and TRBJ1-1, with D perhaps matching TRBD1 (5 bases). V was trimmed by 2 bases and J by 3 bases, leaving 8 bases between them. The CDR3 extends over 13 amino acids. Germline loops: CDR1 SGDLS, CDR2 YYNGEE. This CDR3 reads CASSVGGYTEAFF. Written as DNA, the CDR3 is TGTGCCAGCAGCGTGGGGGGGTACACTGAAGCTTTCTTT.

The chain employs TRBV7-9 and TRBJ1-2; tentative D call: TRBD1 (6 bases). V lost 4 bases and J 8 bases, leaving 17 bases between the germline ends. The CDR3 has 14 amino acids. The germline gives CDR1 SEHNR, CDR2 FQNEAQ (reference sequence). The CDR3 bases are TGTGCCAGCAGCTCCGACCAGGGGCGGGTCGGCTACACCTTC. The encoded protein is CASSSDQGRVGYTF.

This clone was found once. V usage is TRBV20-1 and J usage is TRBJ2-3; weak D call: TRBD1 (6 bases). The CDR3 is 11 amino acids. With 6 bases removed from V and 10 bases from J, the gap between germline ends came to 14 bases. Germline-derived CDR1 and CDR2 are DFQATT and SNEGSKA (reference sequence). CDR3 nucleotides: TGCAGTGCGGTCCAGGGGCCCGCGCAGTATTTT. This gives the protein CSAVQGPAQYF.

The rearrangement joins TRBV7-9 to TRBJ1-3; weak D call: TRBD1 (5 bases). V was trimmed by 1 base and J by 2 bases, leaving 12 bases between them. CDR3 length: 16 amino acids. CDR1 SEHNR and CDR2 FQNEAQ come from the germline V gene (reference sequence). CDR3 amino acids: CASSLEAGPAGNTIYF. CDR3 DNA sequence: TGTGCCAGCAGCTTAGAGGCAGGGCCGGCTGGAAACACCATATATTTT.

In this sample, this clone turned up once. CDR3 in DNA: TGTGCCAGCAGTTTAACAGGGGGCCCTTGGTCCCCTTACGAGCAGTACTTC. Its translation: CASSLTGGPWSPYEQYF. The chain recombines TRBV28 with TRBJ2-7, with TRBD1 matching 9 bases. The CDR3 sequence is 17 residues long. Germline V gene data show CDR1 as MDHEN and CDR2 as SYDVKM. Trimming cost V 2 bases and J 4 bases; bases outside gene matches: 12.

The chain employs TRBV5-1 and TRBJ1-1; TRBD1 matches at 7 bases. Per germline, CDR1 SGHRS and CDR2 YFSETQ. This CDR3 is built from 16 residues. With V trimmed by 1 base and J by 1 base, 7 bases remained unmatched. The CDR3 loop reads CASSLNLQGKNTEAFF. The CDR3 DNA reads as TGCGCCAGCAGCTTGAACCTACAGGGGAAGAACACTGAAGCTTTCTTT.

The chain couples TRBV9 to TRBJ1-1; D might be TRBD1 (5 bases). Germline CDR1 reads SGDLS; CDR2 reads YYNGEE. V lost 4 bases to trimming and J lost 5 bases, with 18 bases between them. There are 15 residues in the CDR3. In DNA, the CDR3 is TGTGCCAGCAGCAGAGGAGGGGTAAGAGGGACTGAAGCTTTCTTT. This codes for CASSRGGVRGTEAFF.

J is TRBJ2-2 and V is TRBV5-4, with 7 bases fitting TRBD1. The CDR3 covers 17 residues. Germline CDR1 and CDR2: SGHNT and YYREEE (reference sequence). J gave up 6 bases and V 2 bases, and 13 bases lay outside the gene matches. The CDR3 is CASSFAETGSWSGELFF. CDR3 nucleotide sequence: TGTGCCAGCAGCTTTGCCGAGACAGGGTCATGGTCCGGGGAGCTGTTTTTT.

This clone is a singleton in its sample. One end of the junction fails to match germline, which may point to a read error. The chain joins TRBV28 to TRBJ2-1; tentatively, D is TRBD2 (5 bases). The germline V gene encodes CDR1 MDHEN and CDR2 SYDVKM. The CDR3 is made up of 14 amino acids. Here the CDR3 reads CASTLSGSYNEQFF. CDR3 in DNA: TGTGCCAGCACTTTAAGCGGCTCCTACAATGAGCAGTTCTTC.

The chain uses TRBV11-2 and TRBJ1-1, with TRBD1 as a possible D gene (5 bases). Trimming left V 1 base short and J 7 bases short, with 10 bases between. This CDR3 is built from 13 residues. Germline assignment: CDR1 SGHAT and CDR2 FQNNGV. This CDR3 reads CASSLVYGGEAFF. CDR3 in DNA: TGTGCCAGCAGCTTAGTGTACGGGGGTGAAGCTTTCTTT.

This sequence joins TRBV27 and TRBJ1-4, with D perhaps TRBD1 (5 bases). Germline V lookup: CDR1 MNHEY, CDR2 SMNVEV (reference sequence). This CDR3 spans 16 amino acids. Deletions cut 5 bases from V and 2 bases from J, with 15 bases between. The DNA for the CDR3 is TGTGCCAGCAGTAGGGCAGGGTGGGCGACTAATGAAAAACTGTTTTTT. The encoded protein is CASSRAGWATNEKLFF.

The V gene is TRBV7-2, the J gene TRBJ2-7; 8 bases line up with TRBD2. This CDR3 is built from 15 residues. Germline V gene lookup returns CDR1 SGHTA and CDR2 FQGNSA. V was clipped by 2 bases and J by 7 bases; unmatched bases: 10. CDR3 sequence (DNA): TGTGCCAGCAGCTTAACCGGGACTAGGGTGGGGGAGCAGTACTTC. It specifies CASSLTGTRVGEQYF.

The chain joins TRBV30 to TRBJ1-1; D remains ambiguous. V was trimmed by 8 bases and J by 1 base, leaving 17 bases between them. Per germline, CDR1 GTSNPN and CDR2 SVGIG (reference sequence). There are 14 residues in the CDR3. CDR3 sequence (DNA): TGTGCCCGGAAAGAAAAGGGCGGGAACACTGAAGCTTTCTTT. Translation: CARKEKGGNTEAFF.

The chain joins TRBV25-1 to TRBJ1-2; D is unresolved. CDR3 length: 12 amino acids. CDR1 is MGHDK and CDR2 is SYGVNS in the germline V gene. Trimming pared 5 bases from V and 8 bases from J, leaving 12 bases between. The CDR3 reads CASSTGYEGYTF. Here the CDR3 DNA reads TGTGCCAGCAGTACGGGGTACGAAGGCTACACCTTC.

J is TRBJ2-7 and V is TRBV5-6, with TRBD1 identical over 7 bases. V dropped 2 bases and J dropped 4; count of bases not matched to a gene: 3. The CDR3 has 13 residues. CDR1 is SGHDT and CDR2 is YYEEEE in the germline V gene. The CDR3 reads CASSFTGAYEQYF. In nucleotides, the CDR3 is TGTGCCAGCAGCTTTACAGGGGCGTACGAGCAGTACTTC.

Here the CDR3 reads CASRTGIYEQYF. The CDR3 DNA is TGTGCCAGCAGGACAGGGATCTACGAGCAGTACTTC. The rearrangement links TRBV6-6 to TRBJ2-7; TRBD1 matches 7 bases. Germline V gene data show CDR1 as MNHNY and CDR2 as SVGAGI (reference sequence). V lost 6 bases, J lost 3 bases, and 2 bases stayed unmatched. This CDR3 has 12 residues.

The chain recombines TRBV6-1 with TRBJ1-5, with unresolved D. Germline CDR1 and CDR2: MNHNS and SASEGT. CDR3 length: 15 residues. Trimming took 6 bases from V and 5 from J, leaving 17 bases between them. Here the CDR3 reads CASRPHERLDQPQHF. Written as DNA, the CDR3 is TGTGCCAGCAGGCCCCACGAGAGGTTGGATCAGCCCCAGCATTTT.

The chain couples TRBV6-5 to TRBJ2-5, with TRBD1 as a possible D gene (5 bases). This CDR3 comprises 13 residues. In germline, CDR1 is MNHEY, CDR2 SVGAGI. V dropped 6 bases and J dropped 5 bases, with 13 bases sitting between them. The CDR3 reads CASRTAGRETQYF. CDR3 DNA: TGTGCCAGCAGGACGGCAGGGCGGGAGACCCAGTACTTC.

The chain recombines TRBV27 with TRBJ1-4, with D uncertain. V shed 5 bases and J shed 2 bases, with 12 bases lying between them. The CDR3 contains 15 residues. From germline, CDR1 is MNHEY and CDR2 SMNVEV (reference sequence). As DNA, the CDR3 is TGTGCCAGCAGTGCCCATACCGTTACTAATGAAAAACTGTTTTTT. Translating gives CASSAHTVTNEKLFF.

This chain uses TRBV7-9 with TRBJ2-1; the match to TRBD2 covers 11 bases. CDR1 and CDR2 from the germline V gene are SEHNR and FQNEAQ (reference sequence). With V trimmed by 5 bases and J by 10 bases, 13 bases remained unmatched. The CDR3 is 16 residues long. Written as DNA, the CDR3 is TGTGCCAGCAGCCCCCCGGGGGGACTAGCGGAATTCGAGCAGTTCTTC. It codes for CASSPPGGLAEFEQFF.